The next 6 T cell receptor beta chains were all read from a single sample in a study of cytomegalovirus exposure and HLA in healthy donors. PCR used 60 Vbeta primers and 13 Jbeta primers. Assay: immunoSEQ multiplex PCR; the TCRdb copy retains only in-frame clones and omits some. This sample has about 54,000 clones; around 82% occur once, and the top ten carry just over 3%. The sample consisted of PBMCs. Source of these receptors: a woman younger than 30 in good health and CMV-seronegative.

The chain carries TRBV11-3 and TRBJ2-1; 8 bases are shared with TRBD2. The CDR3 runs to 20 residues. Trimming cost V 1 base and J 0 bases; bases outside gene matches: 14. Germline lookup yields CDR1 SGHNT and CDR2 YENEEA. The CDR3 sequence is CASSLGLGLAPSHSYNEQFF. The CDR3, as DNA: TGTGCCAGCAGCTTAGGGCTTGGACTAGCCCCTAGCCACTCCTACAATGAGCAGTTCTTC.

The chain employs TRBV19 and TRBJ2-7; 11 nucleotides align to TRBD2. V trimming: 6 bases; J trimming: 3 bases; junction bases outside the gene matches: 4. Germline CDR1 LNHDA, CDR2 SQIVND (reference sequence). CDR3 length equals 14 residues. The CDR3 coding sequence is TGTGCCAGTAGCACTAGCGGGAGCGACTACGAGCAGTACTTC. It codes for CASSTSGSDYEQYF.

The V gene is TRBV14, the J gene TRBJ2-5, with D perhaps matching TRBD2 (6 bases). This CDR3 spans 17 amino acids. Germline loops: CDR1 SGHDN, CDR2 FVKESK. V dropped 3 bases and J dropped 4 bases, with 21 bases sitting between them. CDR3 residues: CASSQGVASVLPETQYF. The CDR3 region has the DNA TGTGCCAGCAGCCAGGGGGTGGCTAGCGTTCTTCCAGAGACCCAGTACTTC.

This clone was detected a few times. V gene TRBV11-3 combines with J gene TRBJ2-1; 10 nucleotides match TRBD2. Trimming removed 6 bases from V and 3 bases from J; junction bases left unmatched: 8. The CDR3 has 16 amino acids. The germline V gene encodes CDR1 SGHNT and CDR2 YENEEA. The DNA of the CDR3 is TGTGCCAGCAGTAAACTCCGGACTAGCGGCTACAATGAGCAGTTCTTC. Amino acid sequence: CASSKLRTSGYNEQFF.

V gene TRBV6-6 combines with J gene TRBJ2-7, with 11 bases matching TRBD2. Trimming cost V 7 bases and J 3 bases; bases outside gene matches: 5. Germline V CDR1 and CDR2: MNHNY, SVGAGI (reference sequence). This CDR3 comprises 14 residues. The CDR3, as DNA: TGTGCCAGCACCGGGACTAGCGGAAACTACGAGCAGTACTTC. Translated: CASTGTSGNYEQYF.

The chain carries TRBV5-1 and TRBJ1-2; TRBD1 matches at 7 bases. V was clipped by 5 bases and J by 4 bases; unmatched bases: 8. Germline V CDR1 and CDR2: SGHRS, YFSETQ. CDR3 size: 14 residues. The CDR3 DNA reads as TGCGCCAGCAGGGAGACAGGGAGTATCTATGGCTACACCTTC. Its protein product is CASRETGSIYGYTF.